Below are 19 T cell receptor beta chains sequenced from a single sample in a study of cytomegalovirus exposure and HLA in healthy donors. Vbeta (60) and Jbeta (13) primers were used in the PCR. Repertoires were generated with immunoSEQ multiplex PCR, while TCRdb's copy carries only in-frame clones and drops some. Of some 130,000 clones detected, 70% to 85% appear once; the ten largest clones hold approximately 1.6%. Sequencing used PBMCs. Receptors originate from a female donor in good health and CMV-seronegative.

This rearrangement joins TRBV6-5 to TRBJ1-2; TRBD1 might be the D (5 bases). Germline values: CDR1 MNHEY, CDR2 SVGAGI. The CDR3 extends over 15 amino acids. The germline V and J ends were trimmed by 5 bases and 0 bases, with 13 bases remaining between them. The CDR3 DNA reads TGTGCCAGCAGTATCAGGGTTGGAGCTAACTATGGCTACACCTTC. Translation gives CASSIRVGANYGYTF.

The chain joins TRBV29-1 to TRBJ2-7; possibly TRBD2 for D (5 bases). This CDR3 is 13 amino acids long. CDR1 and CDR2 (germline): SQVTM, ANQGSEA. Trimming left V 6 bases short and J 6 bases short, with 18 bases between. This CDR3 is CSVVGVGGIEQYF. CDR3 sequence (DNA): TGCAGCGTAGTGGGAGTAGGAGGCATCGAGCAGTACTTC.

The chain couples TRBV6-1 to TRBJ2-1; D is ambiguous. There are 13 residues in the CDR3. CDR1 is MNHNS and CDR2 is SASEGT in the germline V gene. Trimming took 8 bases from V and 2 from J, leaving 10 bases between them. This chain's CDR3 is CASLLVTYNEQFF. DNA for the CDR3: TGTGCCAGCCTTCTAGTTACCTACAATGAGCAGTTCTTC.

V usage is TRBV5-1 and J usage is TRBJ2-7, with 10 bases matching TRBD2. CDR1 and CDR2 from the germline V gene are SGHRS and YFSETQ. The CDR3 extends over 17 amino acids. The junction had 12 bases not matched to a gene; V was cut back by 5 bases and J by 1 base. The CDR3 protein is CASRTGIGTSASYEQYF. The CDR3 DNA follows: TGCGCCAGCAGGACGGGAATTGGGACTAGCGCTTCCTACGAGCAGTACTTC.

The chain employs TRBV6-5 and TRBJ2-1; no clear D. CDR1 MNHEY and CDR2 SVGAGI come from the germline V gene. V lost 5 bases and J lost 2, with 10 bases in between. This CDR3 region has 14 residues. The CDR3 DNA reads as TGTGCCAGCAGTCCCCGGGTCACCTACAATGAGCAGTTCTTC. Residues: CASSPRVTYNEQFF.

The V call is TRBV6-6, the J call TRBJ2-7, with 8 nucleotides matching TRBD1. The ends lost 4 bases at V and 5 bases at J; junction bases unmatched: 13. Germline CDR1 and CDR2: MNHNY and SVGAGI (reference sequence). This CDR3 is 16 amino acids long. Here the CDR3 reads CASSSRPGTGRDEQYF. The CDR3 DNA reads TGTGCCAGCAGTTCCCGACCCGGGACAGGAAGGGACGAGCAGTACTTC.

This clone was recorded once. The genes are TRBV28 and TRBJ2-7; TRBD1 is a possible D gene (6 bases). Germline V gives CDR1 MDHEN, CDR2 SYDVKM. Trimming left V 6 bases short and J 3 bases short, with 18 bases between. The CDR3 contains 15 residues. In DNA form, the CDR3 reads TGTGCCAGCAGACACGGACAGAACCACGGCTACGAGCAGTACTTC. This translates into CASRHGQNHGYEQYF.

The chain joins TRBV28 to TRBJ1-5, with TRBD1 matching 9 bases. Germline V gives CDR1 MDHEN, CDR2 SYDVKM. The CDR3 spans 15 residues. The trim removed 7 bases at V and 4 bases at J, leaving 8 bases unmatched. In DNA, the CDR3 is TGTGCCAGCATCGGGACAGGGCTGGGAAATCAGCCCCAGCATTTT. Protein product: CASIGTGLGNQPQHF.

The rearrangement links TRBV2 to TRBJ1-5; 8 bases map to TRBD1. The CDR3 runs to 14 residues. Trimming at V came to 6 bases and at J to 7 bases, leaving 8 bases not matched to a gene. Germline values: CDR1 SNHLY, CDR2 FYNNEI. CDR3 DNA sequence: TGTGCCAGCAGCCTCGACAGGGGAGAGCAGCCCCAGCATTTT. Its translation is CASSLDRGEQPQHF.

The V call is TRBV28, the J call TRBJ1-6; tentative D call: TRBD1 (5 bases). The CDR3 consists of 14 residues. Per germline, CDR1 MDHEN and CDR2 SYDVKM. V was cut by 7 bases and J by 3 bases, with 10 bases left in between. The CDR3 bases are TGTGCCAGCACCATCACAGGCTATAATTCACCCCTCCACTTT. Amino acids: CASTITGYNSPLHF.

V usage is TRBV9 and J usage is TRBJ2-4; TRBD2 matches at 8 bases. CDR3 length: 14 residues. CDR1 and CDR2 from the germline V gene are SGDLS and YYNGEE. With 1 base clipped from V and 8 bases from J, the junction kept 5 bases outside the gene matches. CDR3 bases: TGTGCCAGCAGCGTATTTACGGGGGGGGACATTCAGTACTTC. This codes for CASSVFTGGDIQYF.

In its sample, this clone was seen once. This chain links TRBV9 with TRBJ2-7, with 14 bases fitting TRBD2. The CDR3 is 16 residues long. Germline V gene sequence: CDR1 SGDLS, CDR2 YYNGEE. V was pared by 2 bases and J by 7 bases, with 8 bases of the junction left unmatched. CDR3 in amino acids: CASSVGTSGRPWEQYF. For the CDR3, the DNA is TGTGCCAGCAGCGTTGGGACTAGCGGGAGACCGTGGGAGCAGTACTTC.

A word on this clone: The junction shows a germline mismatch at one end, possibly a read error. J is TRBJ1-1 and V is TRBV7-3, with D maybe TRBD1 (5 bases). Germline assignment: CDR1 SGHTA and CDR2 FQGTGA. This CDR3 region has 13 residues. The CDR3 coding sequence is TGTGCCAGCAGCCAAAGGGGTAACAGTGAAGCTTTCTTT. Protein: CASSQRGNSEAFF.

The CDR3 DNA reads as TGTGCCAGCAGTGAAAGGGGTAGCGGATTCTACAATGAGCAGTTCTTC. This codes for CASSERGSGFYNEQFF. This chain connects TRBV2 to TRBJ2-1, with TRBD2 as a possible D gene (6 bases). Germline CDR1 SNHLY, CDR2 FYNNEI. The CDR3 is 16 residues long. Trimming cost V 2 bases and J 3 bases, with 14 bases left between them.

The chain has TRBV7-2 and TRBJ1-5, with 7 bases matching TRBD1. Germline CDR1 is SGHTA and CDR2 is FQGNSA. The CDR3 is made up of 17 amino acids. J gave up 4 bases and V 1 base, and 10 bases lay outside the gene matches. This CDR3 is CASSLVGGRQGNQPQHF. The CDR3 region has the DNA TGTGCCAGCAGCTTAGTTGGTGGACGACAGGGTAATCAGCCCCAGCATTTT.

The V and J genes are TRBV7-8 and TRBJ2-1; TRBD2 matches at 7 bases. Losses at the gene ends were 3 bases for V and 0 bases for J; bases not matched to a gene: 2. Germline V gene sequence: CDR1 SGHVS, CDR2 FQNEAQ. There are 15 residues in the CDR3. The CDR3 reads CASSFRGDSYNEQFF. The DNA for the CDR3 is TGTGCCAGCAGCTTCCGGGGGGACTCCTACAATGAGCAGTTCTTC. Full variable domain (rest looked up from reference TRBV7-8 and TRBJ2-1): GAGVSQSPRYKVAKRGQDVALRCDPISGHVSLFWYQQALGQGPEFLTYFQNEAQLDKSGLPSDRFFAERPEGSVSTLKIQRTQQEDSAVYLCASSFRGDSYNEQFFGPGTRLTVL.

The chain employs TRBV27 and TRBJ1-5; TRBD1 matches at 8 bases. The V gene end was trimmed by 11 bases and the J gene end by 9 bases; junction bases not matched to a gene: 9. Germline lookup yields CDR1 MNHEY and CDR2 SMNVEV (reference sequence). The CDR3 runs to 12 residues. The CDR3 loop reads CACGTGLWPQHF. In DNA, the CDR3 is TGTGCCTGCGGGACAGGCCTTTGGCCCCAGCATTTT.

The chain has TRBV5-5 and TRBJ2-1; a possible D gene is TRBD2 (6 bases). Trimming stripped 0 bases from V and 0 bases from J, with 10 bases between. CDR3 length: 16 residues. Germline lookup yields CDR1 SGHKS and CDR2 YYEKEE (reference sequence). This CDR3 is CASSLADGSSYNEQFF. CDR3 coding DNA: TGTGCCAGCAGCTTGGCAGACGGGAGCTCCTACAATGAGCAGTTCTTC.

V and J are TRBV29-1 and TRBJ1-1, with 7 bases lining up with TRBD1. Unmatched junction bases numbered 6, after V lost 4 bases and J lost 1 base. The CDR3 runs to 14 residues. Germline V gene data show CDR1 as SQVTM and CDR2 as ANQGSEA. CDR3: CSVGSGGSNTEAFF. CDR3 in DNA: TGCAGCGTTGGGTCAGGGGGATCGAACACTGAAGCTTTCTTT.